Below, 15 T cell receptor beta chains from the same sample are listed, as sequenced in a study of Tregs in tolerant kidney transplant recipients. Some clones are missing from TCRdb's copy, which holds only in-frame ones; the method was immunoSEQ multiplex PCR. The table shows 90,000 to 130,000 clones, with nearly 90% occurring only once. The sequencing here drew on CD4+ T cells from blood, taken before the transplant. All receptors come from a human donor who received a combined kidney and bone marrow transplant.

The chain combines TRBV5-1 with TRBJ1-1, with TRBD1 matching 7 bases. This CDR3 comprises 14 residues. Trimming at V came to 4 bases and at J to 3 bases, leaving 6 bases not matched to a gene. CDR1 and CDR2 (germline): SGHRS, YFSETQ. CDR3 bases: TGCGCCAGCAGCCTGACAGGGTGGGACACTGAAGCTTTCTTT. Encoded protein: CASSLTGWDTEAFF.

This chain links TRBV2 with TRBJ1-3; the D is unclear. V gave up 1 base and J gave up 3 bases, with 10 bases separating them. CDR3 size: 15 residues. Germline V gene sequence: CDR1 SNHLY, CDR2 FYNNEI. This chain's CDR3 is CASSEDRLSGNTIYF. The CDR3 DNA reads as TGTGCCAGCAGTGAAGACCGGTTAAGTGGAAACACCATATATTTT.

The chain couples TRBV5-4 to TRBJ2-5, with 9 bases fitting TRBD2. The trim removed 0 bases at V and 7 bases at J, leaving 13 bases unmatched. Germline values: CDR1 SGHNT, CDR2 YYREEE (reference sequence). The CDR3 contains 17 residues. The CDR3 is CASSLDGSGGPLGTQYF. CDR3 coding DNA: TGTGCCAGCAGCTTGGATGGAAGCGGGGGGCCCCTGGGGACCCAGTACTTC.

The gene calls are TRBV7-2 and TRBJ2-3; TRBD2 agrees at 8 bases. The CDR3 is 15 residues long. V lost 1 base, J lost 6 bases, and 6 bases stayed unmatched. Germline CDR1 and CDR2: SGHTA and FQGNSA. The CDR3 loop is CASSLVAGGSDTQYF. The CDR3 nucleotides are TGTGCCAGCAGCTTAGTTGCGGGGGGATCGGATACGCAGTATTTT.

The chain couples TRBV27 to TRBJ2-7; D is unclear. Trimming left V 5 bases short and J 3 bases short, with 8 bases between. This CDR3 has 12 amino acids. Per germline, CDR1 MNHEY and CDR2 SMNVEV (reference sequence). CDR3 loop: CASSATGYEQYF. CDR3 nucleotides: TGTGCCAGCAGTGCGACGGGCTACGAGCAGTACTTC.

The rearrangement joins TRBV5-6 to TRBJ2-5; D is possibly TRBD2 (6 bases). CDR1 SGHDT and CDR2 YYEEEE come from the germline V gene. The CDR3 covers 14 residues. Trimming pared 1 base from V and 7 bases from J, leaving 14 bases between. Written as DNA, the CDR3 is TGTGCCAGCAGCTTGATGGCCGGCGGGACGACCCAGTACTTC. This codes for CASSLMAGGTTQYF.

The chain employs TRBV7-9 and TRBJ2-3; D perhaps matches TRBD2 (7 bases). The CDR3 covers 15 residues. The ends were cut back, 8 bases at V and 0 bases at J, with 15 bases in the middle. Germline loops: CDR1 SEHNR, CDR2 FQNEAQ (reference sequence). The CDR3 bases are TGTGCCAGCGTACTTGGGGGGGCTAGCACAGATACGCAGTATTTT. Protein sequence: CASVLGGASTDTQYF.

The chain couples TRBV2 to TRBJ1-6; 9 bases are a match to TRBD1. With 4 bases clipped from V and 7 bases from J, the junction kept 5 bases outside the gene matches. CDR3 length equals 15 residues. Germline values: CDR1 SNHLY, CDR2 FYNNEI. The CDR3 loop is CASSARTGENSPLHF. CDR3 DNA: TGTGCCAGCAGTGCAAGGACAGGGGAGAATTCACCCCTCCACTTT.

The rearrangement links TRBV5-1 to TRBJ1-1; 12 positions agree with TRBD1. Germline values: CDR1 SGHRS, CDR2 YFSETQ. V trimming: 4 bases; J trimming: 4 bases; junction bases outside the gene matches: 5. This CDR3 region has 15 residues. The CDR3 reads CASSLGQGAPTEAFF. In DNA form, the CDR3 reads TGCGCCAGCAGCCTGGGACAGGGGGCGCCCACTGAAGCTTTCTTT.

This clone has just one count. The chain carries TRBV28 and TRBJ2-7; 9 nucleotides line up with TRBD1. CDR1 and CDR2 (germline): MDHEN, SYDVKM. The V segment lost 1 base and the J segment 4 bases; nucleotides outside the gene matches: 5. The CDR3 runs 15 residues. The CDR3 DNA is TGTGCCAGCAGTTTATCGGGACAGGGATCTTACGAGCAGTACTTC. Its protein is CASSLSGQGSYEQYF.

The chain carries TRBV18 and TRBJ1-1; 8 positions agree with TRBD1. Germline CDR1 and CDR2: KGHSH and LQKENI. The CDR3 is 13 residues long. V dropped 3 bases and J dropped 4; count of bases not matched to a gene: 1. As DNA, the CDR3 is TGTGCCAGCTCACCGGACAGGGTCACTGAAGCTTTCTTT. Protein product: CASSPDRVTEAFF.

This chain links TRBV18 with TRBJ2-7; perhaps TRBD2 as D (6 bases). The CDR3 length is 18 residues. Per the germline V gene, CDR1 is KGHSH and CDR2 is LQKENI. Trimming took off 2 bases at V and 5 bases at J, with 25 bases between the two ends. CDR3 region: CASSPWDTTTRYRHEQYF. In DNA, the CDR3 is TGTGCCAGCTCACCATGGGATACCACGACTAGATATAGGCACGAGCAGTACTTC.

The chain employs TRBV5-1 and TRBJ2-7, with TRBD2 matching over 10 bases. This CDR3 region has 15 residues. Germline values: CDR1 SGHRS, CDR2 YFSETQ. Trimming cost V 4 bases and J 1 base; bases outside gene matches: 5. The CDR3 DNA sequence: TGCGCCAGCAGCGGCGGGACTAGCGTTTCCTACGAGCAGTACTTC. This gives the protein CASSGGTSVSYEQYF.

This chain joins TRBV11-2 and TRBJ1-2, with D possibly being TRBD1 (6 bases). Germline-derived CDR1 and CDR2 are SGHAT and FQNNGV. This CDR3 has 14 amino acids. The ends were cut back, 5 bases at V and 8 bases at J, with 18 bases in the middle. CDR3 DNA: TGTGCCAGCAGCGCAACCGGGACAATGCTAGGCTACACCTTC. This gives the protein CASSATGTMLGYTF.

The rearrangement joins TRBV4-1 to TRBJ1-2, with 10 bases that match TRBD1. The CDR3 loop spans 16 amino acids. CDR1 is MGHRA and CDR2 is YSYEKL in the germline V gene. The junction had 7 bases not matched to a gene; V was cut back by 2 bases and J by 4 bases. The DNA for the CDR3 is TGCGCCAGCAGCCAAAGACAGGGGGCTACTAGCTATGGCTACACCTTC. Protein: CASSQRQGATSYGYTF.